This record covers a single T cell receptor beta chain. This clonotype was recorded many times. The clone's antigen remains unknown. No qualities accompany the bases; no much larger clone lies one base away. From a lookup of the germline V gene, CDR1 and CDR2 are SQVTM and ANQGSEA. The CDR3, cysteine through phenylalanine, is 13 amino acids long. Solely the CDR3 DNA is kept, with 39 bases framed from the first base. Deletion took 3 bases off V and 3 bases off J, with a span of 11 bases between the germline ends. These data originate in a study of beta chain bispecific antibodies for T cell cancers (dated by TCRdb to about 2021). About the investigation overall: Healthy donor T cells were cocultured with T cell leukemia lines and bispecific antibodies, then TRBV sequencing of surviving cells measured the depletion of each TRBV family. On the cell surface, TRBV12 (TRBV12-3) was expressed by Jurkat cells, whereas TRBV5-5 was expressed by HPB-ALL cells.

Beyond this particular receptor, the publication reports: Relative to anti-CD19, anti-TRBV12 exposure cut the share of total TRBV signal from TRBV12-3 by about 99%, while TRBV12-4 dropped by about 35%, which was not significant. Relative to anti-CD19, anti-TRBV5-5 exposure lowered TRBV5-5 signal by about 98% and lowered signal from the closely related TRBV5-6 by approximately 93%. Every sequenced sample was a mix of normal T cells and leukemia cell line cells, and most of the targeted TRBV signal originated from the leukemia cells instead of the normal T cells. Cross-reactivity of the anti-TRBV5-5 antibody with TRBV5-6 was attributed to high sequence similarity between the two genes.

Unique molecular identifier barcodes were built into the libraries and used for clonotype quantification. Qiagen AllPrep DNA/RNA Micro kits were used to isolate total RNA, and an Agilent TapeStation was used to check RNA quality. TCR beta libraries were constructed by 5' RACE, in which cDNA synthesis was followed by two PCR steps with TCR beta constant-region gene-specific primers. TCR beta libraries were sequenced on an Illumina MiSeq platform. Under the source paper's analysis protocol: Reads were processed with MIGEC, MiXCR and VDJtools. Clonotype frequency was computed as the clonotype's share of unique molecular identifiers among all unique molecular identifiers in the sample. Any TRBV gene that IMGT lists as a pseudogene or open reading frame, and is therefore nonfunctional, such as TRBV1, TRBV12-1 and TRBV21, was left out. TCRdb redid the processing of the public reads, applying fastp at Q25 and MiXCR, and retained in-frame beta chains. CDR3 protein sequences are deduplicated, and each keeps its most common genes and DNA. The V and J calls reflect TCRdb's pipeline rather than the authors' work. For this sample the table gives 7,500 to 9,500 distinct CDR3 sequences, of which around 2.3% were detected only once. Approximately 70% of the sample is in the top ten clones.

Sample treatment or condition, as interpreted from the label and publication: alpha-CD19 control bispecific (anti-CD19 x anti-CD3). For 2 to 3 days, T cells were expanded from blood mononuclear cells using either the anti-CD3 antibody OKT3 or CD3/CD28 Dynabeads. Anti-CD19 bispecific antibody cocultures served as comparators for TRBV sequencing; in separate killing assays, anti-CD19 had no effect on Jurkat or HPB-ALL cells. Expanded T cells were maintained in RPMI 1640 supplemented with 10% fetal bovine serum, recombinant human IL-2 (approximately 96 IU/ml) and IL-7 (around 5 ng/ml). Each coculture contained about 50,000 normal T cells, about 50,000 target cells and bispecific antibody in approximately 100 ul and was incubated for around 16 hours at 37 degrees C. Every bispecific antibody was made of two single-chain variable fragments expressed in a single-chain diabody format with a His tag. Effector T cells were obtained from healthy human donors, and peripheral blood mononuclear cells were isolated from leukapheresis samples by Ficoll density gradient centrifugation.

This sequence uses TRBV29-1 and TRBJ1-1; TRBD1 might be the D gene, on 6 matching bases. This TCR was sampled from a human donor in good health. Some clones in this sample may be carry-over from other donors' samples. Here the sequenced sample was T cells from a healthy donor cultured with Jurkat leukemia cells, taken from a culture containing an anti-CD19 bispecific antibody. At the DNA level, the sequence is TGCAGCGTTGAGACGGGGACATACACTGAAGCTTTCTTT. It encodes CSVETGTYTEAFF.